These 9 T cell receptor beta chains were all obtained from the same sample, sequenced in a study of T cells of healthy individuals. One entry per CDR3 protein results from TCRdb running MiXCR on the 5' RACE reads. The data show 85,000 to 100,000 distinct CDR3 sequences, with approximately 16% seen just once and under 7.5% held by the top ten. The receptors were sampled from a human donor in good health.

This clonotype was picked up many times. The chain has TRBV28 and TRBJ2-2; maybe TRBD1 (6 bases). Deletions cut 4 bases from V and 4 bases from J, with 16 bases between. Germline V gene data show CDR1 as MDHEN and CDR2 as SYDVKM. This CDR3 contains 16 residues. The CDR3 here is CASSSPGAASTGELFF. The CDR3 region has the DNA TGTGCCAGCAGTTCCCCAGGGGCTGCGAGCACCGGGGAGCTGTTTTTT.

This clonotype occurred a few times. This chain joins TRBV20-1 and TRBJ2-3; perhaps D is TRBD1 or TRBD2 (6 bases each). The CDR3 runs to 15 residues. V was clipped by 6 bases and J by 1 base, with 17 bases between them. The V gene's germline CDR1 is DFQATT and CDR2 SNEGSKA (reference sequence). The CDR3 DNA sequence: TGCAGTGCCCGAGGGGGGAGCGGGCGCACAGATACGCAGTATTTT. Translating it yields CSARGGSGRTDTQYF.

The sample holds a few counts of this clonotype. The chain is built from TRBV25-1 and TRBJ2-7, with 9 bases fitting TRBD1. CDR3 length: 17 amino acids. In germline, CDR1 is MGHDK, CDR2 SYGVNS. Unmatched junction bases numbered 15, after V lost 4 bases and J lost 5 bases. CDR3 nucleotide sequence: TGTGCCAGCAGTGGTTCCCGCGTCGGGACAGGGAGCGACGAGCAGTACTTC. Translated, it gives CASSGSRVGTGSDEQYF.

Ten or more counts support this clonotype. The rearrangement uses TRBV20-1 and TRBJ1-5, with D perhaps matching TRBD1 (5 bases). V shed 0 bases and J shed 2 bases, with 14 bases lying between them. The CDR3 runs 16 residues. Per the germline V gene, CDR1 is DFQATT and CDR2 is SNEGSKA (reference sequence). The DNA of the CDR3 is TGCAGTGCTAGAGAGCACCAGGGTGGTCGCAATCAGCCCCAGCATTTT. Residues: CSAREHQGGRNQPQHF.

The gene calls are TRBV18 and TRBJ2-7; D is ambiguous. There are 13 residues in the CDR3. V was pared by 0 bases and J by 1 base, with 4 bases between. Germline values: CDR1 KGHSH, CDR2 LQKENI. The CDR3 region has the DNA TGTGCCAGCTCACCACCGACTTCCTACGAGCAGTACTTC. Its translation is CASSPPTSYEQYF.

The chain links TRBV28 to TRBJ1-2; TRBD1 matches 9 bases. The CDR3 runs to 15 residues. Germline trimming cut 5 bases from V and 1 base from J; bases unmatched to any gene: 5. Per the germline V gene, CDR1 is MDHEN and CDR2 is SYDVKM. The CDR3 DNA follows: TGTGCCAGCAGTACGGGACAGGGTCGTAACTATGGCTACACCTTC. This gives the protein CASSTGQGRNYGYTF.

The CDR3 sequence is CASSADRYQETQYF. The CDR3 region has the DNA TGTGCCAGCAGCGCGGACAGGTACCAAGAGACCCAGTACTTC. The chain couples TRBV11-1 to TRBJ2-5, with TRBD1 identical over 7 bases. The ends lost 5 bases at V and 0 bases at J; junction bases unmatched: 3. Germline CDR1 SGHAT, CDR2 FQDESV (reference sequence). The CDR3 runs 14 residues.

The rearrangement uses TRBV10-3 and TRBJ2-1; 8 positions match TRBD2. J lost 2 bases, V lost 3 bases, and 6 bases had no gene match. This CDR3 contains 16 residues. Per germline, CDR1 ENHRY and CDR2 SYGVKD. The CDR3 DNA sequence: TGTGCCATCAGTGAAAAAGCGGGAGACACCTACAATGAGCAGTTCTTC. Its protein is CAISEKAGDTYNEQFF.

This clonotype has just a few counts. The rearrangement uses TRBV20-1 and TRBJ2-7; no firm D call. The CDR3 covers 13 residues. CDR1 and CDR2 from the germline V gene are DFQATT and SNEGSKA (reference sequence). Trimming shortened V by 5 bases and J by 0 bases, and 11 bases separated the two germline ends. Here the CDR3 DNA reads TGCAGTGCTCGCATGGACGACTCCTACGAGCAGTACTTC. The encoded protein is CSARMDDSYEQYF.